The rows below give T cell receptor beta chains drawn from one sample of a study of T cell responses to AZD1222 COVID-19 vaccine. Some clones are missing from TCRdb's copy, which holds only in-frame ones; the method was immunoSEQ multiplex PCR. The sample includes roughly 150,000 clones, 80% to 95% of them seen just once. The sample was peripheral blood, taken 28 days after the second AZD1222 dose. The receptors here all came from an adult who received the AZD1222 COVID-19 vaccine. Each CDR3 is given with its conserved first and last residue. The D gene is left open where the match is weak. For some rows the clone size is stated as once, few or many, or as a class when expanded; others skip it.

>.|TRBJ2-5|TRBD2|TRBV5-1
TGCGCCAGCACCGCCTCTAGCGGGGGAGCCACGGGTGAGACCCAGTACTTC
CASTASSGGATGETQYF
>once|TRBJ1-6|.|TRBV6-5
TGTGCCAGCAGTTACCGGGACATTTATTCACCCCTCCACTTT
CASSYRDIYSPLHF
>once|TRBJ2-7|.|TRBV5-6
TGTGCCAGCAGCCCGGTGGGGGGCCACGAGCAGTACTTC
CASSPVGGHEQYF
>.|TRBJ2-7|TRBD2|TRBV14
TGTGCCAGCAGCCAAGATTGGGGGGGCGAGCAGTACTTC
CASSQDWGGEQYF
>.|TRBJ2-2|TRBD1|TRBV19
TGTGCCAGTAGTACCCCCAACAGGGGGCGCAAAACCGGGGAGCTGTTTTTT
CASSTPNRGRKTGELFF
>.|TRBJ1-5|.|TRBV11-2
TGTGCCAGCAGCCGGGGCTTTCGGCAGCCCCAGCATTTT
CASSRGFRQPQHF
>.|TRBJ1-2|.|TRBV12-3/TRBV12-4
TGTGCCAGCAGTTTAGGCAGGGATGGCTACACCTTC
CASSLGRDGYTF
>.|TRBJ1-6|.|TRBV3-1/TRBV3-2
TGTGCCAGCAGCAGAAATTCACCCCTCCACTTT
CASSRNSPLHF
>.|TRBJ1-2|TRBD1|TRBV6-5
TGTGCCAGCAGTTACACAGGGGCCTATGGCTACACCTTC
CASSYTGAYGYTF
>.|TRBJ2-7|.|TRBV7-9
TGTGCCAGCAGCTTCCCTACCGTGGCGGGATTGGGTGAGCAGTACTTC
CASSFPTVAGLGEQYF
>few|TRBJ2-7|.|TRBV10-1
TGCGCCAGCAGTGAGTCAGGAGTCCGCGAGCAGTACTTC
CASSESGVREQYF
>.|TRBJ1-6|.|TRBV11-2
TGTGCCAGCAGCGCCTTTGGGGGGAATTTGCGGAATTCACCCCTCCACTTT
CASSAFGGNLRNSPLHF
>.|TRBJ1-1|.|TRBV18
TGTGCCAGCTCACCGGCTGGCAGCCGGACGAACACTGAAGCTTTCTTT
CASSPAGSRTNTEAFF
>.|TRBJ2-3|.|TRBV7-9
TGTGCCAGCAGCTTAAGTGGGCGCACAGATACGCAGTATTTT
CASSLSGRTDTQYF
>.|TRBJ2-7|.|TRBV25-1
TGTGCCAGCAGTGAATTTCGGGACCACTACGAGCAGTACTTC
CASSEFRDHYEQYF
>.|TRBJ1-5|.|TRBV10-3
TGTGCCATTGGGGACGGAAGCAATCAGCCCCAGCATTTT
CAIGDGSNQPQHF
>.|TRBJ2-3|TRBD2|TRBV5-1
TGCGCCAGCAGCCCGGGACTAGCGGGGGGTCCTACCTGGGATACGCAGTATTTT
CASSPGLAGGPTWDTQYF
>.|TRBJ1-2|.|TRBV28
TGTGCCAGCAGTTTATCGGAATTTGACTATGGCTACACCTTC
CASSLSEFDYGYTF
>.|TRBJ2-7|.|TRBV24-1
TGTGCCACCAGTGCCAACGGGAACTACGAGCAGTACTTC
CATSANGNYEQYF
>few|TRBJ1-5|TRBD1|TRBV6-1
TGTGCCAGCAGTGGACCCTCAGGGGGCCACGGGGGCAATCAGCCCCAGCATTTT
CASSGPSGGHGGNQPQHF
>once|TRBJ1-6|TRBD1|TRBV6-5
TGTGCCGCAGGGGTCCGGGACAGAGATAATTCACCCCTCCACTTT
CAAGVRDRDNSPLHF
>.|TRBJ2-7|TRBD2|TRBV30
TGTGCCTGGTCCTGGACTAGCGGGAACGACGAGCAGTACTTC
CAWSWTSGNDEQYF
>.|TRBJ1-2|.|TRBV3-1/TRBV3-2
TGTGCCAGCAGCCAATGGTCTGCAGGGGAGAGTGGCTACACCTTC
CASSQWSAGESGYTF
>.|TRBJ2-7|.|TRBV7-2
TGTGCCAGCAGCTTAACCCCGGGACAAAGTTACGAGCAGTACTTC
CASSLTPGQSYEQYF
>.|TRBJ1-3|.|TRBV5-5
TGTGCCAGCAGCTATGCGCAGGGGAAGGCTGGAAACACCATATATTTT
CASSYAQGKAGNTIYF
>.|TRBJ2-5|.|TRBV5-1
TGCGCCAGCAGCTTGGGTTCGACAAACACCTACCAAGAGACCCAGTACTTC
CASSLGSTNTYQETQYF
>.|TRBJ2-5|.|TRBV5-1
TGCGCCAGCAGCTTGGCCGGGGTTAGCGGCCAAGAGACCCAGTACTTC
CASSLAGVSGQETQYF
>.|TRBJ1-4|TRBD1|TRBV9
TGTGCCAGCAGCCCCGGACAGGGAGAGGAAAAACTGTTTTTT
CASSPGQGEEKLFF
>.|TRBJ1-2|.|TRBV9
TGTGCCAGCAGCGTAGACGGGTTTCCCACATATGGCTACACCTTC
CASSVDGFPTYGYTF
>.|TRBJ1-6|.|TRBV6-5
TGTGCAGTGGGGTCGGGACTGGGCCATAATTCACCCCTCCACTTT
CAVGSGLGHNSPLHF
>.|TRBJ2-1|TRBD1|TRBV5-1
TGCGCCAGCAGCCCGGGACAGACCTACAATGAGCAGTTCTTC
CASSPGQTYNEQFF
>.|TRBJ1-6|.|TRBV6-5
TGTGCCAGCAGTTACTCGACCCAACATAATTCACCCCTCCACTTT
CASSYSTQHNSPLHF
>.|TRBJ1-3|.|TRBV5-8
TGTGCCAGCAGCCCGCGTTCTGGAAACACCATATATTTT
CASSPRSGNTIYF
>.|TRBJ2-1|TRBD2|TRBV7-2
TGTGCCAGCAGCTTACCCACTAGCGGGGCCTCCTACAATGAGCAGTTCTTC
CASSLPTSGASYNEQFF
>once|TRBJ1-4|.|TRBV12-3/TRBV12-4
TGTGCCAGCAGTTTAAACCTCTATGAAAAACTGTTTTTT
CASSLNLYEKLFF
>.|TRBJ1-4|TRBD1|TRBV4-2
TGTGCCAGCAGCCGTGGGGCAGGGGGTGAAAAACTGTTTTTT
CASSRGAGGEKLFF
>once|TRBJ1-1|.|TRBV7-3
TGTGCCAGCAGCTTATTGGAGAGCACTGAAGCTTTCTTT
CASSLLESTEAFF
>.|TRBJ2-7|TRBD1|TRBV11-2
TGTGCCAGCAGCTTAGTAAGGGGGCTGTCCTACGAGCAGTACTTC
CASSLVRGLSYEQYF
>.|TRBJ1-3|.|TRBV30
TGTGCCTTACAGAGTAGCTCTGGAAACACCATATATTTT
CALQSSSGNTIYF
>once|TRBJ1-2|.|TRBV28
TGTGCCAGCACTACTCGGGACTATGGCTACACCTTC
CASTTRDYGYTF
>.|TRBJ1-6|TRBD1|TRBV28
TGTGCCAGCAGTTTGAGGGACAGGGGGAATTCACCCCTCCACTTT
CASSLRDRGNSPLHF
>.|TRBJ1-1|.|TRBV18
TGTGCCAGCTCACCCCGACCGGGTCCTGACTTTGAGGCTTTCTTT
CASSPRPGPDFEAFF
>.|TRBJ1-2|.|TRBV25-1
TGTGCCAGCAGGGACAACCTTAACTATGGCTACACCTTC
CASRDNLNYGYTF
>.|TRBJ1-3|.|TRBV5-1
TGCGCCAGCAGCCCCGCCACAGGGCCAGGAAACACCATATATTTT
CASSPATGPGNTIYF
>.|TRBJ2-2|.|TRBV6-4
TGTGCCAGCAGTGACAGGGACACCGGGGAGCTGTTTTTT
CASSDRDTGELFF
>.|TRBJ2-2|TRBD1|TRBV5-6
TGTGCCAGCAGAAGACAGGGGTCCACCGGGGAGCTGTTTTTT
CASRRQGSTGELFF
>.|TRBJ1-6|TRBD1|TRBV7-2
TGTGCCAGCAGCTTAGTAGGGGGACAGGGAAATAATTCACCCCTCCACTTT
CASSLVGGQGNNSPLHF
>.|TRBJ2-1|TRBD2|TRBV23-1
TGCGCCAGCAGTCAATCAAATCCGGGACTAGCGGGACATGAGCAGTTCTTC
CASSQSNPGLAGHEQFF
>.|TRBJ1-2|.|TRBV6-5
TGTGCCAGCCATTATGATGGCTACACCTTC
CASHYDGYTF
>.|TRBJ2-7|.|TRBV5-6
TGTGCCAGCAGCCAGATGACAGGAACCTACGAGCAGTACTTC
CASSQMTGTYEQYF
>few|TRBJ1-6|.|TRBV30
TGTGCCTGGAGTGTACGAGGCAGCTCCCACTATAATTCACCCCTCCACTTT
CAWSVRGSSHYNSPLHF
>.|TRBJ2-2|.|TRBV19
TGTGCCAGTAGTGATGATGGGACCGGGGAGCTGTTTTTT
CASSDDGTGELFF
>many|TRBJ1-6|.|TRBV5-5
TGTGCCAGCAGCTTGGGGTTAAGCTCCTATAATTCACCCCTCCACTTT
CASSLGLSSYNSPLHF